The clone carrying this T cell receptor beta chain appeared many times. Its antigen is still unknown. The V and J ends lost 6 bases and 5 bases respectively, with 14 bases between them. Germline CDR1 and CDR2: MNHEY and SMNVEV (reference sequence). The CDR3 loop spans 14 amino acids. TCRdb analysed the reads with MiXCR anew, one entry per CDR3 protein. The sample holds about 460,000 distinct CDR3 sequences, roughly 12% seen once. The data belong to a study of T cell repertoires in cytomegalovirus infection. Study-wide context: Matching HLA type and CMV infection were both indicated by public TCR beta signatures.

Study-wide points: HLA-C-restricted CMV clonotypes gave the most frequent clonotype in two of eight donors. CMV carriers with the relevant HLA were identified by cumulative public TCR beta family frequency.

Sequences were obtained from PBMCs. The gene calls are TRBV27 and TRBJ2-1, with D tentatively TRBD1 or TRBD2 (5 bases each). The TCR was taken from a human donor in good health (CMV status not recorded). Some clones in this sample may be carry-over from other donors' samples. The DNA of the CDR3 is TGTGCCAGCAGGGGGGAGCGGACCCACAATGAGCAGTTCTTC. Amino acids: CASRGERTHNEQFF.